The rows below give T cell receptor beta chains drawn from one sample of a study of shared clonotypes between healthy human individuals. Clones were read by immunoSEQ multiplex PCR, and TCRdb kept only the in-frame ones, dropping some. Of approximately 700,000 clones in the sample, around four fifths were seen once. Sequencing was carried out using memory CD4+ T cells sorted from blood. The source of these receptors is a woman aged 30 to 39 in good health. Both conserved end residues are part of each CDR3. The D gene is left open where the match is weak. Clone size is not always given. Where it is, it says once, few, many or a class for expanded clones.

D gene,J gene,clone size,V gene,CDR3 protein,CDR3 DNA
TRBD2,TRBJ2-1,.,TRBV13,CASSGSGSDSYNEQFF,TGTGCCAGCAGCGGTAGCGGGTCGGACTCCTACAATGAGCAGTTCTTC
.,TRBJ2-7,.,TRBV5-1,CASSLAVRKGSPYEQYF,TGCGCCAGCAGCTTGGCCGTACGTAAGGGGTCGCCCTACGAGCAGTACTTC
.,TRBJ2-6,once,TRBV10-2,CASSSQPPSTGANVLTF,TGCGCCAGCTCGTCACAGCCACCATCCACTGGGGCCAACGTCCTGACTTTC
.,TRBJ2-5,.,TRBV25-1,CASSASAGQETQYF,TGTGCCAGCAGTGCGAGCGCGGGTCAAGAGACCCAGTACTTC
.,TRBJ2-3,.,TRBV5-1,CASSLKGTTDTQYF,TGCGCCAGCAGCTTGAAGGGGACAACAGATACGCAGTATTTT
TRBD1,TRBJ1-2,.,TRBV18,CASSPKRGLGYTF,TGTGCCAGCTCACCAAAGAGGGGGCTTGGCTACACCTTC
TRBD2,TRBJ2-7,.,TRBV19,CASSILAGPYEQYF,TGTGCCAGTAGTATACTAGCGGGACCTTACGAGCAGTACTTC
.,TRBJ1-1,.,TRBV4-1,CASSHGYRRMNTEAFF,TGCGCCAGCAGCCATGGTTACAGGCGGATGAACACTGAAGCTTTCTTT
.,TRBJ2-7,once,TRBV2,CASRDIELLKPEQYF,TGTGCCAGCAGGGACATCGAACTCCTGAAGCCTGAGCAGTACTTC
TRBD1,TRBJ1-1,.,TRBV30,CAWTNFGTGGAGNTEAFF,TGTGCCTGGACGAATTTCGGGACAGGGGGCGCAGGGAACACTGAAGCTTTCTTT
TRBD1,TRBJ2-4,.,TRBV25-1,CASSESLEDRGSKNIQYF,TGTGCCAGCAGTGAATCTCTCGAGGACAGGGGGTCCAAAAACATTCAGTACTTC
TRBD2,TRBJ2-3,few,TRBV19,CASSYGLADTQYF,TGTGCCAGTAGCTACGGACTAGCAGATACGCAGTATTTT
.,TRBJ2-5,once,TRBV6-1,CASSEDSGVRTQYF,TGTGCCAGCAGCGAGGACAGCGGGGTGCGGACCCAGTACTTC
TRBD2,TRBJ2-7,.,TRBV11-2,CASSLQAGSHEQYF,TGTGCCAGCAGCCTTCAAGCGGGGTCCCACGAGCAGTACTTC
.,TRBJ1-2,.,TRBV6-5,CASTHGQGGVYGYTF,TGTGCCAGCACCCACGGGCAGGGAGGCGTCTATGGCTACACCTTC
.,TRBJ1-5,.,TRBV28,CASSFLSSQGFVSNQPQHF,TGTGCCAGCAGCTTTCTATCAAGCCAGGGTTTTGTTTCCAATCAGCCCCAGCATTTT
.,TRBJ1-1,once,TRBV30,CAWSMGAITEAFF,TGTGCCTGGAGTATGGGGGCCATCACTGAAGCTTTCTTT
.,TRBJ1-5,.,TRBV28,CASSQGNQPQHF,TGTGCCAGCAGTCAGGGCAATCAGCCCCAGCATTTT
.,TRBJ2-2,.,TRBV5-1,CASSAAGADTGELFF,TGCGCCAGCAGCGCGGCAGGGGCCGACACCGGGGAGCTGTTTTTT
TRBD1,TRBJ2-5,.,TRBV19,CASSPRTGDETQYF,TGTGCCAGTAGTCCCCGTACAGGGGATGAGACCCAGTACTTC
TRBD1,TRBJ2-7,.,TRBV28,CASTPSDNRGYEQYF,TGTGCCAGCACTCCCTCGGATAACAGGGGTTACGAGCAGTACTTC
.,TRBJ1-2,.,TRBV10-2,CASSEDRRGYTF,TGCGCCAGCAGTGAAGACCGGCGAGGCTACACCTTC
TRBD2,TRBJ2-3,.,TRBV13,CASSLIGASGRPGDTQYF,TGTGCCAGCAGCTTAATCGGGGCTAGCGGGAGGCCGGGAGATACGCAGTATTTT
.,TRBJ1-2,.,TRBV5-1,CASSFDEGYGYTF,TGCGCCAGCAGCTTTGACGAGGGCTATGGCTACACCTTC
TRBD1,TRBJ2-7,.,TRBV7-8,CASSLGQGVIGSYEQYF,TGTGCCAGCAGCTTGGGGCAGGGGGTGATCGGTTCCTACGAGCAGTACTTC
TRBD2,TRBJ2-5,.,TRBV27,CASRGLAGQETQYF,TGTGCCAGCCGAGGACTAGCGGGGCAAGAGACCCAGTACTTC
.,TRBJ1-5,once,TRBV4-1,CASSYRHLGGMEPQHF,TGCGCCAGCAGTTATCGCCATTTGGGAGGGATGGAGCCCCAGCATTTT
TRBD1,TRBJ2-4,.,TRBV2,CASSESLGLLTGFF,TGTGCCAGCAGTGAATCTCTTGGGCTCTTGACAGGGTTTTTC
TRBD2,TRBJ2-5,.,TRBV28,CASCGSSGFQETQYF,TGTGCCAGTTGTGGGTCTAGCGGGTTCCAAGAGACCCAGTACTTC